This T cell receptor (beta chain) was identified in a study of patients and donors after allogeneic stem cell transplantation. TCRdb re-analysed the RT-PCR reads in MiXCR, keeping a single row per CDR3 protein. The sample lists hundreds of thousands of distinct CDR3 sequences; roughly 17% were seen once. Only a few counts were recorded for this clonotype. The sample consisted of blood, either unsorted or a sorted T cell fraction (not recorded which). This receptor was obtained from a human donor who was either an allogeneic HSCT recipient or a stem cell or donor lymphocyte infusion donor (not recorded which). It is not recorded whose cells these are; they may come from a transplant donor.

The CDR3 region is CASSHGLAGPTDTQYF. The DNA for the CDR3 is TGCGCCAGCAGCCACGGACTAGCGGGGCCCACAGATACGCAGTATTTT. The chain recombines TRBV5-1 with TRBJ2-3; 12 bases are a match to TRBD2. The V and J ends lost 4 bases and 2 bases, in that order; junction bases with no gene match: 5. In germline, CDR1 is SGHRS, CDR2 YFSETQ. The CDR3 has 16 amino acids.